A single T cell receptor beta chain is shown here with its context. In germline, CDR1 is SQVTM, CDR2 ANQGSEA. The V end was cut by 5 bases, the J end by 1 base, with 8 bases between. The CDR3 has 12 residues. This record comes from a study of T cell repertoires in cytomegalovirus infection. TCRdb re-called the reads with MiXCR, one entry per CDR3 protein. The sample gives roughly 180,000 distinct CDR3 sequences, roughly 27% of which show up once; 30% to 40% is in the top ten. Sequencing was done on a sample of PBMCs. The gene calls are TRBV29-1 and TRBJ1-1; D gene ambiguous. The TCR sequence derives from a human donor in good health (CMV status not recorded). Some clones in this sample may be carry-over from other donors' samples. The CDR3 DNA sequence: TGCAGCGTTTCGACGGGGAACACTGAAGCTTTCTTT. It encodes CSVSTGNTEAFF.